This TCR beta chain appears in the sequencing data of a study of T-cell memory formation after mild COVID-19. Study summary: TCR clusters were largely donor specific.

CDR1 SGDLS and CDR2 YYNGEE come from the germline V gene. There are 14 residues in the CDR3. V lost 4 bases, J lost 2 bases, and 6 bases stayed unmatched. TCRdb redid the calling of the 5' RACE reads with MiXCR, one entry per CDR3 protein. Among under 200,000 distinct CDR3 sequences, roughly a third were seen once, and the ten largest hold about 12%. In its sample, this clonotype was seen a few times. No antigen is known for it. Findings of the study overall: Pre-infection memory held some responding clones, suggesting pre-existing cross-reactive T cells responded. Clones shrinking from day 15 to 85 showed even CD4/CD8 mixes; later expanders tilted CD4+. Contracting CD8+ clones were enriched in EMRA, CD4+ mainly in CM and EM.

The receptor was derived from an adult woman who had mild COVID-19 (a few samples of this study predate the infection). Cell type and time point are not known. V is TRBV9 and J is TRBJ2-7; 7 bases map to TRBD1. Sequenced: PBMCs or a T cell subset sorted from them (not recorded which). The CDR3 reads CASSLGDSPYEQYF. The CDR3 bases are TGTGCCAGCAGCCTAGGGGACAGCCCCTACGAGCAGTACTTC.